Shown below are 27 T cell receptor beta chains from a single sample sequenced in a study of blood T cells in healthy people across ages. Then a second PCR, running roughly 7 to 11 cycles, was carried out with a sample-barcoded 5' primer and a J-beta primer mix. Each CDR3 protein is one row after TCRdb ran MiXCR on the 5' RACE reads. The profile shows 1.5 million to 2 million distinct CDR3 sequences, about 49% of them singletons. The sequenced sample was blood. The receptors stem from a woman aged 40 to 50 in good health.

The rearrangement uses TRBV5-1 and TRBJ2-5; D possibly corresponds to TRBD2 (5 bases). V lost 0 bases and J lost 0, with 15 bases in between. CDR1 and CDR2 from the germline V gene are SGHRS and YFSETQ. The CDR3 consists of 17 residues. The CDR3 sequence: CASSLGNLAAYQETQYF. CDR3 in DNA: TGCGCCAGCAGCTTGGGAAACCTAGCAGCCTACCAAGAGACCCAGTACTTC.

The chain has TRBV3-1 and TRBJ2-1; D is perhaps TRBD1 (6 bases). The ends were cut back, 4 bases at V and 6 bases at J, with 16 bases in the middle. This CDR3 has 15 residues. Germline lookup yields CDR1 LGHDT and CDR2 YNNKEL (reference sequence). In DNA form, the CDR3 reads TGTGCCAGCAGCCGCACAGGGAGTATAGGCAATGAGCAGTTCTTC. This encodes CASSRTGSIGNEQFF.

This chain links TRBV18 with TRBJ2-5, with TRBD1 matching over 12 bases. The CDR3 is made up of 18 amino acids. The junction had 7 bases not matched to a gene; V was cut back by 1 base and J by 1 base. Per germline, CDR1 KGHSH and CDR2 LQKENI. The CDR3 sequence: CASSPLFGTGGLQETQYF. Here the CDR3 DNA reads TGTGCCAGCTCACCACTGTTCGGGACAGGGGGCCTCCAAGAGACCCAGTACTTC. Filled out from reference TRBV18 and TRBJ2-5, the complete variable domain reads NAGVMQNPRHLVRRRGQEARLRCSPMKGHSHVYWYRQLPEEGLKFMVYLQKENIIDESGMPKERFSAEFPKEGPSILRIQQVVRGDSAAYFCASSPLFGTGGLQETQYFGPGTRLLVL.

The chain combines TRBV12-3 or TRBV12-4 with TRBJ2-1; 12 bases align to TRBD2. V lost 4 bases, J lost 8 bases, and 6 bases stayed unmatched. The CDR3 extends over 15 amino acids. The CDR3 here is CASSSSGGAGYEQFF. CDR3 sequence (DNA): TGTGCCAGCAGTTCTAGCGGGGGGGCCGGTTATGAGCAGTTCTTC.

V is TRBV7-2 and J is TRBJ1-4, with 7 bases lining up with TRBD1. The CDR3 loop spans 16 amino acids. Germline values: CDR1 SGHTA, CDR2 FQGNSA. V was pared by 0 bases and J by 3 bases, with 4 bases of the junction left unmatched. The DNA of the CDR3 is TGTGCCAGCAGCTTAGCGGGAGACAGGGCTAATGAAAAACTGTTTTTT. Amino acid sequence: CASSLAGDRANEKLFF.

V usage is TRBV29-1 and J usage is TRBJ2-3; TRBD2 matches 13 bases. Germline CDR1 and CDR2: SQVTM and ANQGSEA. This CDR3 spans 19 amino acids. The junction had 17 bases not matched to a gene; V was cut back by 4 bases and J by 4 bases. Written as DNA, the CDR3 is TGCAGCGTTGTTGGTACTAGCGGGGGGGAAGTATTTTGGGCAGATACGCAGTATTTT. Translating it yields CSVVGTSGGEVFWADTQYF.

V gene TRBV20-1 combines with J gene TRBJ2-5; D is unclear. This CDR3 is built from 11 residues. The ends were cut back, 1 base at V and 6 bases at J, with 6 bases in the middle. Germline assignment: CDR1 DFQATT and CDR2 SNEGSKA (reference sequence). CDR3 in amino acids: CSARVVKTQYF. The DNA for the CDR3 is TGCAGTGCTAGAGTTGTGAAGACCCAGTACTTC.

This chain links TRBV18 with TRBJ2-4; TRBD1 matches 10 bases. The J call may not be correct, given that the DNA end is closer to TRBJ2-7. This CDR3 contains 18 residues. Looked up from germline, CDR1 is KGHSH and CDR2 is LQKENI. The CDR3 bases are TGTGCCAGCTCACCAATCAAGGGGGACAGGGGTGTTTTCTACGAGCAGTACTTC. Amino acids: CASSPIKGDRGVFYEQYF.

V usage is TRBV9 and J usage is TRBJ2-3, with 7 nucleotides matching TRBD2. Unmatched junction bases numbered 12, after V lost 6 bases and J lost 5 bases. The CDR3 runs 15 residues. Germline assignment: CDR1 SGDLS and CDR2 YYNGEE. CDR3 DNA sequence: TGTGCCAGCACGCCGGGGGGTGCGGGTATAGATACGCAGTATTTT. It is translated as CASTPGGAGIDTQYF.

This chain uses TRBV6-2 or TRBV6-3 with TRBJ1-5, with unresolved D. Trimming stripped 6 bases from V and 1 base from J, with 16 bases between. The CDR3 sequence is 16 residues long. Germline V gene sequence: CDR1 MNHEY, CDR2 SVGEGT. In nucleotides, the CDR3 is TGTGCCAGCAGACCCATCCGGGGTCTAAGCAATCAGCCCCAGCATTTT. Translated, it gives CASRPIRGLSNQPQHF.

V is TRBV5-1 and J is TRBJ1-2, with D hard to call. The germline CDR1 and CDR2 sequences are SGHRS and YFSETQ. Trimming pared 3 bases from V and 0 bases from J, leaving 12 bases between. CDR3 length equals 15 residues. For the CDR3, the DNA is TGCGCCAGCAGCTCGGACGGACGAGCTAACTATGGCTACACCTTC. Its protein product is CASSSDGRANYGYTF. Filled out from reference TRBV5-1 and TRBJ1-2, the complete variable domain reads KAGVTQTPRYLIKTRGQQVTLSCSPISGHRSVSWYQQTPGQGLQFLFEYFSETQRNKGNFPGRFSGRQFSNSRSEMNVSTLELGDSALYLCASSSDGRANYGYTFGSGTRLTVV.

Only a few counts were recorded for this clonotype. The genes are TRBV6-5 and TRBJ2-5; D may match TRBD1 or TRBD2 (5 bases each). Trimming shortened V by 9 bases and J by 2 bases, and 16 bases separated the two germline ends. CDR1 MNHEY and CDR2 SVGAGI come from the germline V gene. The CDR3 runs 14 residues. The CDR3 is CASGAGAGQETQYF. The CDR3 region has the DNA TGTGCCAGTGGGGCCGGGGCCGGTCAAGAGACCCAGTACTTC.

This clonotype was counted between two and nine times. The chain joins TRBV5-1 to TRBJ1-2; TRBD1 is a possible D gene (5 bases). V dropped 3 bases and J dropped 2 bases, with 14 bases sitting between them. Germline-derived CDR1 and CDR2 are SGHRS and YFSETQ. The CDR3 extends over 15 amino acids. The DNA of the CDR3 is TGCGCCAGCAGCTCTGGGGACGGATTGAACTATGGCTACACCTTC. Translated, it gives CASSSGDGLNYGYTF.

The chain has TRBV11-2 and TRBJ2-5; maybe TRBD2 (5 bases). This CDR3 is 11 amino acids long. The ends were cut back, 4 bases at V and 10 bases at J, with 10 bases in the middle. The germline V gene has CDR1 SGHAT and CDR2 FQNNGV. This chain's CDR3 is CASSSTRDQYF. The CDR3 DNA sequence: TGTGCCAGCAGCTCTACACGGGACCAGTACTTC.

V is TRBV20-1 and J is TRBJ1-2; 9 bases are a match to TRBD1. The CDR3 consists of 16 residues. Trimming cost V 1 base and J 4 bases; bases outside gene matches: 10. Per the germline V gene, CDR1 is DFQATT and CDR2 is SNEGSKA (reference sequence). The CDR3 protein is CSARGGRDRVGYGYTF. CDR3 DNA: TGCAGTGCTAGAGGGGGGCGGGACAGGGTCGGCTATGGCTACACCTTC.

CDR3 nucleotide sequence: TGTGCCAGCAGCTCCGCTATATACCAAGAGACCCAGTACTTC. The encoded protein is CASSSAIYQETQYF. The chain uses TRBV7-2 and TRBJ2-5; D gene uncertain. The CDR3 is made up of 14 amino acids. The V gene's germline CDR1 is SGHTA and CDR2 FQGNSA. Trimming took 4 bases from V and 0 from J, leaving 9 bases between them.

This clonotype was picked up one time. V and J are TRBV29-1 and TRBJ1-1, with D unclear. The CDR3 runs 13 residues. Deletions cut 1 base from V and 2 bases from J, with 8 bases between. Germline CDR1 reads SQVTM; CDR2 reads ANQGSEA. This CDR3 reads CSVEGQVNTEAFF. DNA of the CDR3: TGCAGCGTTGAAGGGCAGGTCAACACTGAAGCTTTCTTT.

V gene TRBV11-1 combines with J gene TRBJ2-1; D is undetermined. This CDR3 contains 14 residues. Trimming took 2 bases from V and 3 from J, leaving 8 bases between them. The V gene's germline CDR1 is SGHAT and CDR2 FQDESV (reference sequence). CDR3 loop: CASSLYDIYNEQFF. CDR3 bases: TGTGCCAGCAGCTTATACGACATCTACAATGAGCAGTTCTTC.

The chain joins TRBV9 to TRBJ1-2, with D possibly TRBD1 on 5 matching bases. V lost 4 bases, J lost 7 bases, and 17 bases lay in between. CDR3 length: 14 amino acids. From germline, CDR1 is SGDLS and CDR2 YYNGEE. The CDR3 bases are TGTGCCAGCAGCTCAGGATCAGGGTGGATTGGCTACACCTTC. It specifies CASSSGSGWIGYTF.

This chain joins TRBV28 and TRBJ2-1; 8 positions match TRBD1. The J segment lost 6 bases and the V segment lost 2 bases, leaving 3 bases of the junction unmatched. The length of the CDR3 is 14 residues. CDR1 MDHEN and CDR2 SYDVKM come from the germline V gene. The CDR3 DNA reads TGTGCCAGCAGTTTAAGACAGGGGTTCAATGAGCAGTTCTTC. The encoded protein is CASSLRQGFNEQFF.

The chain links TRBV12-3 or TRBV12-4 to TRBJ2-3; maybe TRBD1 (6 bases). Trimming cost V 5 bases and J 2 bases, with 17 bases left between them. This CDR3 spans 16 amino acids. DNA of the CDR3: TGTGCCAGCAGTACTTACAGGGTCGGGGTCACAGATACGCAGTATTTT. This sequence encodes CASSTYRVGVTDTQYF.

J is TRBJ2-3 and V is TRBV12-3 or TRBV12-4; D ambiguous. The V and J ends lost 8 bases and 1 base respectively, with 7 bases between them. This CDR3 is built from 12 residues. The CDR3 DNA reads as TGTGCCAGCGGGATGCGCACAGATACGCAGTATTTT. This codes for CASGMRTDTQYF.

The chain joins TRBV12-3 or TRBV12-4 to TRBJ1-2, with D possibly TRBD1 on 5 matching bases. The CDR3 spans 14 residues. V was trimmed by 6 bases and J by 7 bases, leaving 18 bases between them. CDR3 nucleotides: TGTGCCAGCAGCAAAGTGGGGGAAGCGGGTGGCTACACCTTC. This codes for CASSKVGEAGGYTF.

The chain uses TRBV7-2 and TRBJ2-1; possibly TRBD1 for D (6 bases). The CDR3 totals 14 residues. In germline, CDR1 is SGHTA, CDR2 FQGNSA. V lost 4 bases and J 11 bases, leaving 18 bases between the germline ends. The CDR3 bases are TGTGCCAGCAGCTCCAGACGTGTAGGGGACAAGCAGTTCTTC. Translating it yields CASSSRRVGDKQFF.

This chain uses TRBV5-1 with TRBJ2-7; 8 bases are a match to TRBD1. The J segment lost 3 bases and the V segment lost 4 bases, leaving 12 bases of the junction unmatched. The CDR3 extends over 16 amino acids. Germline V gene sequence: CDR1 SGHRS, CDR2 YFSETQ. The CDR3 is CASSPYGQGRNYEQYF. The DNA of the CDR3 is TGCGCCAGCAGCCCCTACGGACAGGGAAGAAACTACGAGCAGTACTTC.

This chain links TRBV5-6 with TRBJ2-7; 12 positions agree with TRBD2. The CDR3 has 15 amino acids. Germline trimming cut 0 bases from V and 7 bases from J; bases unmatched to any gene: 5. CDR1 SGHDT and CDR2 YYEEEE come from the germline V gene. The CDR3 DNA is TGTGCCAGCAGCTTGGGACTAGCGGGGGACAATGAGCAGTACTTC. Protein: CASSLGLAGDNEQYF.

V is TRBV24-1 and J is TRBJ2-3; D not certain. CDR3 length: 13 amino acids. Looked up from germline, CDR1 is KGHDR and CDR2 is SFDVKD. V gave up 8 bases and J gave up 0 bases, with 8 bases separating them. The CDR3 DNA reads TGTGCCACCACAGGTATTAGCACAGATACGCAGTATTTT. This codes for CATTGISTDTQYF.